The T cell receptor beta chain described here comes from a study of beta chain features in type 1 diabetes. Study at large: Across the samples, some 99 million sorted cells were examined in total.

CD4+ cells of the naive, central memory, regulatory and stem cell-like memory types were sorted via CD45RO/CCR7/CD25/CD127/CD95/CD27. This clone appeared a few times. The target antigen is unknown. Expressed TCRB transcripts were sequenced, since all the RNA that had been isolated was reverse transcribed. This table comes from immunoSEQ multiplex PCR, and its TCRdb copy is limited to in-frame clones, with some not included. The sample shows hundreds of thousands of clones, approximately 15% of them seen only once. Findings and caveats of the study: Cells expressing TCR highly could be over-represented by cDNA sequencing.

Material: naive CD4+ T cells from blood. The sequence was collected from a man under 40 in good health.

In DNA, the CDR3 is TGTGCCATCAGTGCCTGGGACACGAGAGAGGGTGGCTACACCTTC. This encodes CAISAWDTREGGYTF. The rearrangement uses TRBV10-3 and TRBJ1-2, with D maybe TRBD1 (6 bases). The V gene lost 4 bases and the J gene lost 7 bases, with 19 bases spanning the gap. Germline-derived CDR1 and CDR2 are ENHRY and SYGVKD. The CDR3 contains 15 residues.